The 30 T cell receptor beta chains given below trace back to one sample, sequenced in a study of human T cells and chemical hapten exposure. Documented time point: patch test 2, 6 weeks after DPC sensitization. Indicated treatment: therapeutic diphenylcyclopropenone sensitization with weekly scalp DPC. TCRdb re-called the RACE reads with MiXCR, one entry per CDR3 protein. The repertoire holds 35,000 to 45,000 distinct CDR3 sequences, with 8% to 9.5% as singletons. The sample was whole blood, taken in connection with sensitization to the hapten diphenylcyclopropenone (DPC). These receptors were taken from a woman aged 40 to 49 with alopecia areata. Some clones in this sample may be carry-over from other donors' samples.

This clonotype was seen many times. V gene TRBV6-1 combines with J gene TRBJ1-2; no definite D call. CDR3 size: 13 residues. Trimming removed 7 bases from V and 8 bases from J, with 17 bases in between. The germline V gene encodes CDR1 MNHNS and CDR2 SASEGT. CDR3 DNA: TGTGCCAGCAAACAGAGGCCTGACCTAGGCTACACCTTC. As protein: CASKQRPDLGYTF.

This clonotype was seen at least ten times. The chain couples TRBV5-6 to TRBJ1-6, with TRBD1 identical over 8 bases. V lost 0 bases to trimming and J lost 2 bases; unmatched junction nucleotides: 4. This CDR3 is built from 17 residues. Per the germline V gene, CDR1 is SGHDT and CDR2 is YYEEEE. CDR3 residues: CASSLDRGSTYNSPLHF. The CDR3 DNA reads TGTGCCAGCAGCTTGGACAGGGGGTCAACCTATAATTCACCCCTCCACTTT.

This clonotype appeared many times. V is TRBV19 and J is TRBJ2-7; 10 nucleotides align to TRBD1. CDR1 is LNHDA and CDR2 is SQIVND in the germline V gene (reference sequence). Unmatched junction bases numbered 10, after V lost 8 bases and J lost 3 bases. This CDR3 is 15 amino acids long. CDR3 coding DNA: TGTGCCAGTGTTCCGGGACAGGGGAAAGTCTACGAGCAGTACTTC. As protein: CASVPGQGKVYEQYF.

This clonotype was picked up a small number of times. V usage is TRBV21-1 and J usage is TRBJ2-1; the table's D call, TRBD1, has no DNA check behind it. TRBV21-1 is a pseudogene segment. The CDR3 has 15 amino acids. The CDR3 is CASSKVLGHSNEQFF. CDR3 DNA: TGTGCCAGCAGCAAAGTCTTGGGACACTCCAATGAGCAGTTCTTC.

This clonotype was seen at least ten times. The V and J genes are TRBV14 and TRBJ2-7; 10 bases align to TRBD1. Germline V gene sequence: CDR1 SGHDN, CDR2 FVKESK. Unmatched junction bases numbered 2, after V lost 3 bases and J lost 3 bases. This CDR3 is 14 amino acids long. The CDR3 loop is CASSHRTGGYEQYF. The CDR3 coding sequence is TGTGCCAGCAGCCACCGGACAGGGGGCTACGAGCAGTACTTC.

This clonotype was counted at least ten times. This chain connects TRBV5-1 to TRBJ1-1; no definite D call. This CDR3 is built from 14 residues. Germline V lookup: CDR1 SGHRS, CDR2 YFSETQ. V lost 6 bases, J lost 4 bases, and 16 bases lay in between. As DNA, the CDR3 is TGCGCCAGCAACTTCGAGGGAATTCGCACTGAAGCTTTCTTT. As protein: CASNFEGIRTEAFF. Looking up the rest from reference TRBV5-1 and TRBJ1-1 gives the full variable domain: KAGVTQTPRYLIKTRGQQVTLSCSPISGHRSVSWYQQTPGQGLQFLFEYFSETQRNKGNFPGRFSGRQFSNSRSEMNVSTLELGDSALYLCASNFEGIRTEAFFGQGTRLTVV.

This clonotype was counted only a few times. Here the CDR3 reads CASSSSGQGNEKLFF. The CDR3 coding sequence is TGCGCCAGCAGCTCATCCGGACAGGGGAATGAAAAACTGTTTTTT. V usage is TRBV5-1 and J usage is TRBJ1-4, with 9 positions matching TRBD1. This CDR3 has 15 amino acids. J gave up 5 bases and V 3 bases, and 5 bases lay outside the gene matches. Germline CDR1 and CDR2: SGHRS and YFSETQ.

The V and J genes are TRBV6-2 or TRBV6-3 and TRBJ2-5; D is unresolved. This CDR3 has 11 residues. CDR1 is MNHEY and CDR2 is SVGEGT in the germline V gene. The germline V and J ends were trimmed by 10 bases and 4 bases, with 10 bases remaining between them. This CDR3 reads CATSPSETQYF. The DNA of the CDR3 is TGTGCCACTTCCCCCTCAGAGACCCAGTACTTC.

This clonotype was observed at least ten times. This sequence joins TRBV20-1 and TRBJ2-7; the match to TRBD1 covers 7 bases. CDR1 is DFQATT and CDR2 is SNEGSKA in the germline V gene (reference sequence). J lost 7 bases, V lost 8 bases, and 14 bases had no gene match. The CDR3 runs to 13 residues. The CDR3 loop reads CSTPSGDRKEQYF. The CDR3 DNA is TGCAGTACCCCATCCGGGGACAGAAAAGAGCAGTACTTC.

This clonotype was found many times. The chain combines TRBV7-9 with TRBJ2-7; the D gene is possibly TRBD1 (6 bases). This CDR3 contains 13 residues. The germline V and J ends were trimmed by 5 bases and 4 bases, with 12 bases remaining between them. CDR1 is SEHNR and CDR2 is FQNEAQ in the germline V gene (reference sequence). The DNA for the CDR3 is TGTGCCAGCAGCCCACAGGGTCGGTACGAGCAGTACTTC. Translated: CASSPQGRYEQYF. The whole variable domain, filled in from reference TRBV7-9 and TRBJ2-7, reads DTGVSQNPRHKITKRGQNVTFRCDPISEHNRLYWYRQTLGQGPEFLTYFQNEAQLEKSRLLSDRFSAERPKGSFSTLEIQRTEQGDSAMYLCASSPQGRYEQYFGPGTRLTVT.

This clonotype was seen ten or more times. The chain combines TRBV19 with TRBJ1-2, with 7 bases fitting TRBD1. The V gene's germline CDR1 is LNHDA and CDR2 SQIVND (reference sequence). The CDR3 runs 13 residues. V lost 6 bases to trimming and J lost 8 bases; unmatched junction nucleotides: 9. CDR3 region: CASSIPGGMGYTF. Written as DNA, the CDR3 is TGTGCCAGTAGCATACCAGGGGGTATGGGCTACACCTTC.

This clonotype was observed many times. V usage is TRBV28 and J usage is TRBJ1-2, with 7 bases matching TRBD1. After removal of 6 bases from V and 5 bases from J, the junction contained 0 bases not matched to a gene. CDR3 length: 11 amino acids. Germline V gene sequence: CDR1 MDHEN, CDR2 SYDVKM. The CDR3 sequence is CASRQGYGYTF. CDR3 DNA sequence: TGTGCCAGCAGACAGGGGTATGGCTACACCTTC.

This clonotype has at least ten counts. The chain employs TRBV7-2 and TRBJ2-2; D might be TRBD1 (5 bases). Germline loops: CDR1 SGHTA, CDR2 FQGNSA. The germline V and J ends were trimmed by 6 bases and 6 bases, with 20 bases remaining between them. This CDR3 is built from 16 residues. The CDR3 loop is CASSQLGGAGPGELFF. The CDR3 nucleotides are TGTGCCAGCAGTCAGCTCGGTGGGGCCGGCCCCGGGGAGCTGTTTTTT.

The rearrangement uses TRBV6-1 and TRBJ1-4; D is unclear. Germline CDR1 is MNHNS and CDR2 is SASEGT. With 6 bases removed from V and 5 bases from J, the gap between germline ends came to 4 bases. This CDR3 spans 11 amino acids. CDR3 protein: CASSTNEKLFF. CDR3 bases: TGTGCCAGCAGCACGAATGAAAAACTGTTTTTT.

This clonotype was seen ten or more times. The chain recombines TRBV7-2 with TRBJ2-3; D might be TRBD2 (6 bases). This CDR3 is built from 15 residues. Germline V gene sequence: CDR1 SGHTA, CDR2 FQGNSA. The ends were cut back, 4 bases at V and 6 bases at J, with 17 bases in the middle. The CDR3, as DNA: TGTGCCAGCAGCTCCACGGGACTGCCCCCCGATACGCAGTATTTT. Translating it yields CASSSTGLPPDTQYF.

The V and J genes are TRBV4-1 and TRBJ1-1; TRBD1 might be the D (5 bases). The V end lost 4 bases, the J end lost 3 bases, and 12 bases lay between the germline ends. The CDR3 contains 14 residues. CDR1 is MGHRA, CDR2 YSYEKL, per germline. The CDR3 region has the DNA TGCGCCAGCAGCCCCTGGGACTCGTACACTGAAGCTTTCTTT. It yields the protein CASSPWDSYTEAFF.

This clonotype was counted many times. The chain is built from TRBV5-6 and TRBJ1-5; D is unresolved. Germline V lookup: CDR1 SGHDT, CDR2 YYEEEE. Trimming stripped 0 bases from V and 5 bases from J, with 6 bases between. The CDR3 extends over 13 amino acids. Here the CDR3 DNA reads TGTGCCAGCAGCTTGGGGCCGGATCAGCCCCAGCATTTT. Encoded protein: CASSLGPDQPQHF.

This clonotype was seen only a few times. This chain joins TRBV7-9 and TRBJ2-2; D is unresolved. Germline loops: CDR1 SEHNR, CDR2 FQNEAQ (reference sequence). Trimming took 4 bases from V and 7 from J, leaving 13 bases between them. This CDR3 spans 14 amino acids. Here the CDR3 reads CASSYHGRNGELFF. The CDR3 DNA reads as TGTGCCAGCAGCTACCACGGTCGTAACGGGGAGCTGTTTTTT.

The sample holds many counts of this clonotype. The rearrangement links TRBV19 to TRBJ2-6; maybe TRBD2 (6 bases). Deletions cut 11 bases from V and 2 bases from J, with 10 bases between. This CDR3 is 13 amino acids long. Germline V lookup: CDR1 LNHDA, CDR2 SQIVND (reference sequence). CDR3 amino acids: CAGAGTGANVLTF. CDR3 coding DNA: TGTGCCGGAGCGGGTACTGGGGCCAACGTCCTGACTTTC.

As for this clonotype: One base away lies a much larger clone, so this may be a sequencing read error. The chain is built from TRBV9 and TRBJ2-3; D remains ambiguous. V was trimmed by 3 bases and J by 6 bases, leaving 11 bases between them. The CDR3 is 13 residues long. Germline CDR1 SGDLS, CDR2 YYNGEE. CDR3 in DNA: TGTGCCAGCAGCGCCAGAGATCTTGATACGCAGTATTTT. It yields the protein CASSARDLDTQYF.

A few counts support this clonotype. The chain uses TRBV30 and TRBJ1-2, with no clear D. This CDR3 comprises 12 residues. The germline gives CDR1 GTSNPN, CDR2 SVGIG (reference sequence). V lost 0 bases, J lost 7 bases, and 9 bases lay in between. CDR3 in DNA: TGTGCCTGGAGTGTTCGAACGCGTGGCTACACCTTC. It codes for CAWSVRTRGYTF.

The table lists this clonotype with many counts. The chain joins TRBV6-4 to TRBJ2-3, with 10 bases aligning to TRBD2. The ends lost 0 bases at V and 6 bases at J; junction bases unmatched: 3. The germline V gene encodes CDR1 MRHNA and CDR2 SNTAGT. This CDR3 region has 15 residues. CDR3 nucleotide sequence: TGTGCCAGCAGTGACTCTAGCGGGGGGTCTGATACGCAGTATTTT. As protein: CASSDSSGGSDTQYF.

This clonotype was counted many times. The gene calls are TRBV4-1 and TRBJ2-2; weak D call: TRBD1 (6 bases). The CDR3 is 18 residues long. V was shortened by 1 base and J by 1 base, with 16 bases between the two germline ends. Germline CDR1 MGHRA, CDR2 YSYEKL. This CDR3 reads CASSQARGSPLNTGELFF. In nucleotides, the CDR3 is TGCGCCAGCAGCCAAGCTAGGGGGTCCCCATTGAACACCGGGGAGCTGTTTTTT.

This clonotype has a count of ten or more. The chain joins TRBV5-1 to TRBJ2-1; 10 bases align to TRBD2. This CDR3 comprises 13 residues. V lost 9 bases to trimming and J lost 7 bases; unmatched junction nucleotides: 7. The germline V gene encodes CDR1 SGHRS and CDR2 YFSETQ. CDR3 sequence (DNA): TGCGCCACCTCGGGTAGCGGGGGGAATGAGCAGTTCTTC. It codes for CATSGSGGNEQFF.

This clonotype was seen at least ten times. The chain links TRBV12-3 or TRBV12-4 to TRBJ2-5; D not certain. V lost 3 bases and J lost 2, with 7 bases in between. This CDR3 spans 13 amino acids. The CDR3 region has the DNA TGTGCCAGCAGTTTGGTGTGGCAAGAGACCCAGTACTTC. It is translated as CASSLVWQETQYF.

In its sample, this clonotype was seen many times. The rearrangement links TRBV20-1 to TRBJ1-5, with TRBD1 matching over 10 bases. Germline trimming cut 5 bases from V and 2 bases from J; bases unmatched to any gene: 3. Germline CDR1 reads DFQATT; CDR2 reads SNEGSKA (reference sequence). The CDR3 runs 14 residues. The CDR3 DNA follows: TGCAGTGCTCGCGGACAGGGGGGCAATCAGCCCCAGCATTTT. Translated, it gives CSARGQGGNQPQHF.

In regard to this clonotype: A read error may explain this, as a much larger clone is one base away. The chain has TRBV6-6 and TRBJ1-5, with TRBD1 identical over 7 bases. Germline V CDR1 and CDR2: MNHNY, SVGAGI (reference sequence). CDR3 length: 14 amino acids. V was pared by 6 bases and J by 11 bases, with 13 bases of the junction left unmatched. CDR3 coding DNA: TGTGCCAGCAGCCGAGGGACAGAAGGGAGGGCCCAGCATTTT. Its translation: CASSRGTEGRAQHF.

This clonotype was seen repeatedly, ten times or more. The chain is built from TRBV18 and TRBJ1-1; tentatively, D is TRBD1 (5 bases). V lost 7 bases to trimming and J lost 6 bases, with 18 bases between them. From germline, CDR1 is KGHSH and CDR2 LQKENI. The CDR3 extends over 14 amino acids. This chain's CDR3 is CASLASGLMAEAFF. The CDR3 coding sequence is TGTGCCAGCTTGGCCTCAGGGTTAATGGCTGAAGCTTTCTTT. The whole variable domain, filled in from reference TRBV18 and TRBJ1-1, reads NAGVMQNPRHLVRRRGQEARLRCSPMKGHSHVYWYRQLPEEGLKFMVYLQKENIIDESGMPKERFSAEFPKEGPSILRIQQVVRGDSAAYFCASLASGLMAEAFFGQGTRLTVV.

This clonotype came up many times. This sequence joins TRBV20-1 and TRBJ2-7; D may correspond to TRBD1 or TRBD2 (5 bases each). V was pared by 0 bases and J by 2 bases, with 14 bases between. The CDR3 runs to 15 residues. Germline V gene data show CDR1 as DFQATT and CDR2 as SNEGSKA (reference sequence). As DNA, the CDR3 is TGCAGTGCTAGAGATAATCAGGGACGGGCCTACGAGCAGTACTTC. This translates into CSARDNQGRAYEQYF.

This clonotype occurred a few times. The rearrangement joins TRBV20-1 to TRBJ1-6, with TRBD1 as a possible D gene (6 bases). The CDR3 runs to 13 residues. V was trimmed by 1 base and J by 8 bases, leaving 9 bases between them. Germline V gene lookup returns CDR1 DFQATT and CDR2 SNEGSKA (reference sequence). CDR3 nucleotide sequence: TGCAGTGCTAGAGGCCAGGGGTATTCACCCCTCCACTTT. This codes for CSARGQGYSPLHF.